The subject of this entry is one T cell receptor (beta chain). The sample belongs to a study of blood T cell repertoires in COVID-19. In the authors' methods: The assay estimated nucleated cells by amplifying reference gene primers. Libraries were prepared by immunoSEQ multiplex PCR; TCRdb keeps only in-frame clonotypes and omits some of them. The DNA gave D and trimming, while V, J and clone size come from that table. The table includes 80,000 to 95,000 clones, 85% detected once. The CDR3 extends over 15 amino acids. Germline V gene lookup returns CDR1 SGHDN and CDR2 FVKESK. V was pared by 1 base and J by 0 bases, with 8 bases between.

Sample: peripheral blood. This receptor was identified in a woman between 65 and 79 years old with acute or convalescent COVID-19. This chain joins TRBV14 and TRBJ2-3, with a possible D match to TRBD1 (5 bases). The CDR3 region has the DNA TGTGCCAGCAGCCAAGGACAGTCTAGCACAGATACGCAGTATTTT. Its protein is CASSQGQSSTDTQYF.